This T cell receptor (beta chain) was retrieved from a study of Ad26.COV2.S vaccination and SARS-CoV-2 variants. Study-level points and caveats: Considerable breadth of spike-specific CD8+ and CD4+ T cell responses has reportedly been documented following vaccination. Recipients of either vaccine or placebo displayed similar breadth of non-spike TCRs. Researchers cautioned that TCR breadth and depth analyses may have underestimated total T cell responses.

The length of the CDR3 is 14 residues. Trimming cost V 0 bases and J 1 base, with 6 bases left between them. Germline V lookup: CDR1 ENHRY, CDR2 SYGVKD. Treatment denoted: 15 to 20 received Ad26.COV2.S at low or high dose, single or two shots; 5 received placebo; per-sample allocation not given. Repertoires come from day 63 after the first vaccine or placebo injection. The administered vaccine (an Ad26 vector) expressed Wuhan-strain SARS-CoV-2 spike. This clone was found once. Its antigen remains unidentified. The sample carries other DNA sequences with the same CDR3. Repertoires were generated with immunoSEQ multiplex PCR, while TCRdb's copy carries only in-frame clones and drops some. Among around 450,000 clones listed, 90% were seen once.

J is TRBJ1-1 and V is TRBV10-3; D unclear. The clonotype originates from a person aged 18-65 years who received the Ad26.COV2.S COVID-19 vaccine or a placebo. The source was peripheral blood, collected in a trial of Ad26.COV2.S vaccine versus placebo. The CDR3 protein is CAISESGRNTEAFF. DNA for the CDR3: TGTGCCATCAGTGAGTCAGGGCGGAACACTGAAGCTTTCTTT.